The clone carrying this T cell receptor beta chain was observed a few times. Collection of 8.5 to 10 milliliters of peripheral blood was performed for each donor. This specimen belongs to a study of blood T cells in healthy people across ages. Next came a second PCR, run for about 7 to 12 cycles, which used a sample-barcoded 5' primer along with a J-beta primer mix. Each cDNA molecule received a tag from a template-switch adaptor that had 12 random nucleotides. There were at least 3 million CDR3-containing paired-end reads obtained from each sample. One entry per CDR3 protein, called by TCRdb with MiXCR from the 5' RACE reads. This table holds 800,000 to 950,000 distinct CDR3 sequences, 25% to 30% found once. This same sample was also part of a study on T cells of mothers and their children.

Source material: blood. This clonotype originated in a woman aged 40 to 49 in good health.

The CDR3 reads CASSRGGEVKNIQYF. CDR3 DNA: TGTGCCAGCAGTCGTGGAGGGGAAGTCAAAAACATTCAGTACTTC. The chain has TRBV6-1 and TRBJ2-4; possibly TRBD2 for D (6 bases). The length of the CDR3 is 15 residues. V lost 5 bases, J lost 3 bases, and 14 bases lay in between. The germline CDR1 and CDR2 sequences are MNHNS and SASEGT.